The 14 T cell receptor beta chains below come from one sample, sequenced in a study of tumor-infiltrating lymphocytes in primary liver carcinoma. Unsorted whole blood served as the source of blood RNA, and germline DNA was extracted as well. cDNA specific to TCR beta was made from about 0.45 ug of total RNA, with a constant-region primer employed for priming. Construction of TCR beta libraries relied on three successive nested multiplex PCR rounds employing slightly modified ARM-PCR. Use of TRBV1-TRBV30 forward primers with a C-beta reverse primer characterized the first two PCR rounds, which lasted approximately 11 cycles each. Using its own MiXCR run on the multiplex PCR reads, TCRdb lists one record per CDR3 protein. The sample lists hundreds of thousands of distinct CDR3 sequences, 65% occurring once. Sequencing was carried out using peripheral blood. These receptors all come from a man in his forties or fifties with primary liver carcinoma and hepatitis B virus infection.

With respect to this clonotype: This sequence may be a read error, since a much larger clone differs from it by one base. The chain joins TRBV11-1 to TRBJ2-5; no clear D. The CDR3 is 11 residues long. In germline, CDR1 is SGHAT, CDR2 FQDESV (reference sequence). V dropped 5 bases and J dropped 7 bases, with 8 bases sitting between them. The CDR3 DNA reads TGTGCCAGCAGCCTCATGGGGACCCAGTACTTC. It translates to CASSLMGTQYF.

The V call is TRBV5-6, the J call TRBJ2-2, with 10 bases identical to TRBD1. The CDR3 consists of 16 residues. Germline trimming cut 4 bases from V and 7 bases from J; bases unmatched to any gene: 10. CDR1 is SGHDT and CDR2 is YYEEEE in the germline V gene. Written as DNA, the CDR3 is TGTGCCAGCAGCAAAAATCCGGGACAGGGGATCGGGGAGCTGTTTTTT. This gives the protein CASSKNPGQGIGELFF.

Points on this clonotype: This may be a read error, as it is one base from a much larger clone. The gene calls are TRBV14 and TRBJ2-5; no reliable D call. Looked up from germline, CDR1 is SGHDN and CDR2 is FVKESK. The CDR3 has 13 amino acids. CDR3 sequence (DNA): TGTGTCAGCAGCCAAGATAATGAGGAGACCCAGTACTTC. This encodes CVSSQDNEETQYF. The whole variable domain, remainder taken from reference TRBV14 and TRBJ2-5, is EAGVTQFPSHSVIEKGQTVTLRCDPISGHDNLYWYRRVMGKEIKFLLHFVKESKQDESGMPNNRFLAERTGGTYSTLKVQPAELEDSGVYFCVSSQDNEETQYFGPGTRLLVL.

As regards this clonotype: One junction end does not reproduce the germline sequence, and a read error may be involved. The chain has TRBV4-1 and TRBJ1-2; a weak D match, TRBD1 (6 bases). The germline gives CDR1 MGHRA, CDR2 YSYEKL. The CDR3 is 18 amino acids. The CDR3 nucleotides are TGCACCAGCAGCCAAGAAACCGGACAGCCCTGTTGGGACTATGGCTACACCTTC. Its translation: CTSSQETGQPCWDYGYTF.

Comment on this clonotype: A much larger clone lies a single base off, so this may be a read error. The gene calls are TRBV4-2 and TRBJ1-5; D is uncertain. The CDR3 length is 15 residues. Germline lookup yields CDR1 LGHNA and CDR2 YNFKEQ. The CDR3 bases are TGTGCCAACAGCCAAGAGTGGAGGAGCAATCAGCCCCAGCATTTT. As protein: CANSQEWRSNQPQHF.

Concerning this clonotype: One end of the junction is discordant with germline, which a read error may explain. This chain links TRBV11-2 with TRBJ1-1; weak D call: TRBD1 (5 bases). CDR1 and CDR2 from the germline V gene are SGHAT and FQNNGV. The CDR3 covers 14 residues. CDR3 DNA: TGTGTCAGCAAGCTGGGAAGGGGGAACACTGAAGCTTTCTTT. Translated: CVSKLGRGNTEAFF.

This clonotype came up once. A much more abundant neighbour one base away suggests this may be a read error. The V call is TRBV6-2 or TRBV6-3, the J call TRBJ1-3; D is unclear. The CDR3 runs 14 residues. Germline V CDR1 and CDR2: MNHEY, SVGEGT. The ends were cut back, 5 bases at V and 1 base at J, with 9 bases in the middle. The DNA of the CDR3 is TGTGCCAGCAGTACCACGTGTTCTGGAAACACCATATATTTT. It codes for CASSTTCSGNTIYF.

The chain is built from TRBV5-5 and TRBJ2-7; D is unclear. This CDR3 contains 16 residues. Germline values: CDR1 SGHKS, CDR2 YYEKEE (reference sequence). With 0 bases removed from V and 0 bases from J, the gap between germline ends came to 13 bases. CDR3 sequence reads: CASSLDLSVSSYEQYF. CDR3 in DNA: TGTGCCAGCAGCTTGGACCTGAGCGTGAGCTCCTACGAGCAGTACTTC.

In the case of this clonotype: This may be a read error: a much more frequent sequence differs by one nucleotide. The chain combines TRBV6-2 or TRBV6-3 with TRBJ2-7; D is perhaps TRBD2 (6 bases). Germline V lookup: CDR1 MNHEY, CDR2 SVGEGT. This CDR3 has 14 residues. CDR3 in amino acids: CASSYGTFGYEEYF. DNA of the CDR3: TGTGCCAGCAGTTACGGGACTTTCGGCTACGAGGAGTACTTC.

Worth noting for this clonotype: A much larger clone differs from this one at a single base, so this may be a read error. This chain connects TRBV10-3 to TRBJ2-7; tentative D call: TRBD1 (6 bases). Germline-derived CDR1 and CDR2 are ENHRY and SYGVKD. The CDR3 is made up of 13 amino acids. Trimming left V 2 bases short and J 11 bases short, with 16 bases between. The CDR3 sequence is CAISEVLVAGEYF. For the CDR3, the DNA is TGTGCCATCAGTGAGGTGCTGGTGGCAGGGGAGTACTTC.

A word on this clonotype: Since a much larger clone is just one base distant, this may be a read error. The chain carries TRBV12-3 or TRBV12-4 and TRBJ1-2, with a tentative D call TRBD1 (5 bases). The CDR3 runs to 16 residues. Trimming removed 3 bases at V and 7 bases at J, with 21 bases between. The CDR3 sequence is CASSFYGRETYCGYTF. In DNA, the CDR3 is TGTGCCAGCAGTTTTTATGGCAGGGAAACATACTGTGGCTACACCTTC.

Comments on this clonotype: One junction end does not reproduce the germline sequence, and a read error may be involved. The gene calls are TRBV7-9 and TRBJ2-1; D is undetermined. CDR1 and CDR2 (germline): SEHNR, FQNEAQ (reference sequence). The CDR3 is 15 amino acids. CDR3 sequence: CASSLEGEAYNEQFF. CDR3 in DNA: TGTGCCAGTAGCTTAGAAGGAGAGGCCTACAATGAGCAGTTCTTC.

Points on this clonotype: Relative to the germline gene, one junction end is altered; a read error may explain this. This rearrangement joins TRBV5-5 to TRBJ2-3; 12 bases fit TRBD2. Looked up from germline, CDR1 is SGHKS and CDR2 is YYEKEE (reference sequence). CDR3 length equals 16 residues. Written as DNA, the CDR3 is TGTGCCAGCAGATTTCTAGCGGGAGGGGGCACAGATACGCAGTGTTTT. It yields the protein CASRFLAGGGTDTQCF.

The J gene is TRBJ2-2, the V gene TRBV7-8, with D perhaps matching TRBD1 or TRBD2 (5 bases each). Germline values: CDR1 SGHVS, CDR2 FQNEAQ. This CDR3 has 15 residues. Trimming removed 5 bases at V and 3 bases at J, with 13 bases between. The CDR3 nucleotides are TGTGCCAGCAGCCCCTCCGGGGCCTACACCGGGGAGCTGTTTTTT. Its translation: CASSPSGAYTGELFF. The variable domain in full, completed from reference TRBV7-8 and TRBJ2-2, reads GAGVSQSPRYKVAKRGQDVALRCDPISGHVSLFWYQQALGQGPEFLTYFQNEAQLDKSGLPSDRFFAERPEGSVSTLKIQRTQQEDSAVYLCASSPSGAYTGELFFGEGSRLTVL.